This is a list of T cell receptor beta chains from one sample in a study of T cell responses to AZD1222 COVID-19 vaccine. Repertoires were generated with immunoSEQ multiplex PCR, while TCRdb's copy carries only in-frame clones and drops some. The profile shows fewer than 200,000 clones, approximately 92% of them singletons. This sample comprised peripheral blood, obtained on day 0 of AZD1222 vaccination. The receptor set was obtained from an adult in good health. Each CDR3 is given with its conserved first and last residue. Each record gives: D gene, clone size, J gene, V gene, CDR3 DNA, CDR3 protein. D genes are given only for firm matches. Clone size is not always given. Where it is, it says once, few, many or a class for expanded clones.

d_call: TRBD1; clone_size: .; j_call: TRBJ1-5; v_call: TRBV28; cdr3_nt: TGTGCCAGCAGTTTAATCAACTTCCTCGGACAGGACAATCAGCCCCAGCATTTT; cdr3_aa: CASSLINFLGQDNQPQHF
d_call: .; clone_size: .; j_call: TRBJ1-1; v_call: TRBV18; cdr3_nt: TGTGCCAGCTCCCCGATGATGGGGGGGCGGGTGAACACTGAAGCTTTCTTT; cdr3_aa: CASSPMMGGRVNTEAFF
d_call: TRBD1; clone_size: .; j_call: TRBJ1-2; v_call: TRBV5-6; cdr3_nt: TGTGCCAGCAGCTTGGACAGGGGCTCCTTCTATGGCTACACCTTC; cdr3_aa: CASSLDRGSFYGYTF
d_call: .; clone_size: .; j_call: TRBJ1-4; v_call: TRBV19; cdr3_nt: TGTGCCAGTAGTATAGACAACAGGCTCGCAACTAATGAAAAACTGTTTTTT; cdr3_aa: CASSIDNRLATNEKLFF
d_call: .; clone_size: .; j_call: TRBJ2-6; v_call: TRBV9; cdr3_nt: TGTGCCAGCAGCGCTAGGGACGGCCCATCAGTTGGGGCCAACGTCCTGACTTTC; cdr3_aa: CASSARDGPSVGANVLTF
d_call: .; clone_size: .; j_call: TRBJ1-1; v_call: TRBV28; cdr3_nt: TGTGCCAGCAGTTTATACCGGGCAGGGGATAGGGTTGCTTTCTTT; cdr3_aa: CASSLYRAGDRVAFF
d_call: .; clone_size: .; j_call: TRBJ2-7; v_call: TRBV4-1; cdr3_nt: TGCGCCAGCAGCCAAGATTGGGGAAGGCAGGAGCAGTACTTC; cdr3_aa: CASSQDWGRQEQYF
d_call: TRBD1; clone_size: .; j_call: TRBJ2-1; v_call: TRBV24-1; cdr3_nt: TGTGCCACCAGTGTGGAGGACAGGGGCAATGAGCAGTTCTTC; cdr3_aa: CATSVEDRGNEQFF
d_call: .; clone_size: .; j_call: TRBJ1-1; v_call: TRBV3-1/TRBV3-2; cdr3_nt: TGTGCCAGCAGCCAGGGGCGGTGGGCTGAAGCTTTCTTT; cdr3_aa: CASSQGRWAEAFF
d_call: .; clone_size: .; j_call: TRBJ2-7; v_call: TRBV7-9; cdr3_nt: TGTGCCAGCAGCTCCACCTACGAGCAGTACTTC; cdr3_aa: CASSSTYEQYF
d_call: .; clone_size: .; j_call: TRBJ1-1; v_call: TRBV7-9; cdr3_nt: TGTGCCAGCAGCTTAACACAGGGAAGTGCTGAAGCTTTCTTT; cdr3_aa: CASSLTQGSAEAFF
d_call: .; clone_size: .; j_call: TRBJ1-2; v_call: TRBV27; cdr3_nt: TGTGCCAGCAGTGCCCAATCGTCCAGAGGTGGCTACACCTTC; cdr3_aa: CASSAQSSRGGYTF
d_call: .; clone_size: .; j_call: TRBJ1-1; v_call: TRBV12-3/TRBV12-4; cdr3_nt: TGTGCCAGCAGTTTGACAGAGAACACTGAAGCTTTCTTT; cdr3_aa: CASSLTENTEAFF
d_call: TRBD1; clone_size: .; j_call: TRBJ2-5; v_call: TRBV6-6; cdr3_nt: TGTGCCAGCAGAGAGACAGGGGCCCAAGAGACCCAGTACTTC; cdr3_aa: CASRETGAQETQYF
d_call: .; clone_size: .; j_call: TRBJ2-5; v_call: TRBV11-1; cdr3_nt: TGTGCCAGCAGCTCACAACAAGAGACCCAGTACTTC; cdr3_aa: CASSSQQETQYF
d_call: .; clone_size: .; j_call: TRBJ1-6; v_call: TRBV27; cdr3_nt: TGTGCCAGCAGTTTATCTGGCAGAAATAATTCACCCCTCCACTTT; cdr3_aa: CASSLSGRNNSPLHF
d_call: .; clone_size: .; j_call: TRBJ1-5; v_call: TRBV24-1; cdr3_nt: TGTGCCACCAGTGATGCCAGCAATCAGCCCCAGCATTTT; cdr3_aa: CATSDASNQPQHF
d_call: .; clone_size: .; j_call: TRBJ1-4; v_call: TRBV19; cdr3_nt: TGTGCCAGTAGTGGAGCAGGATATCTAGATGAAAAACTGTTTTTT; cdr3_aa: CASSGAGYLDEKLFF
d_call: TRBD1; clone_size: .; j_call: TRBJ2-3; v_call: TRBV5-1; cdr3_nt: TGCGCCAGCAGCCTTTCGGGACAGGCGGCAGATACGCAGTATTTT; cdr3_aa: CASSLSGQAADTQYF
d_call: .; clone_size: .; j_call: TRBJ1-1; v_call: TRBV27; cdr3_nt: TGTGCCAGCAGTCCCTCCCTCAGGGGCCAAGCTTTCTTT; cdr3_aa: CASSPSLRGQAFF
d_call: TRBD1; clone_size: .; j_call: TRBJ2-1; v_call: TRBV6-5; cdr3_nt: TGTGCCAGCAGTTCGCCGGGACAGGGAGGCGATGAGCAGTTCTTC; cdr3_aa: CASSSPGQGGDEQFF
d_call: .; clone_size: .; j_call: TRBJ1-6; v_call: TRBV19; cdr3_nt: TGTGCCAGTAGTATTCGATCGGGACCTCATTGGGAACCCCTCCACTTT; cdr3_aa: CASSIRSGPHWEPLHF
d_call: .; clone_size: .; j_call: TRBJ1-2; v_call: TRBV28; cdr3_nt: TGTGCCAGCAGTTTTTGGGGGGACACATTCACCTTC; cdr3_aa: CASSFWGDTFTF
d_call: TRBD1; clone_size: .; j_call: TRBJ2-5; v_call: TRBV7-3; cdr3_nt: TGTGCCAGCAGCTCAAACAGGGGATCCCAAGAGACCCAGTACTTC; cdr3_aa: CASSSNRGSQETQYF
d_call: .; clone_size: .; j_call: TRBJ1-6; v_call: TRBV7-9; cdr3_nt: TGTGCCAGCAGCTTAGATGGGGGAACCCTTTCACCCCTCCACTTT; cdr3_aa: CASSLDGGTLSPLHF
d_call: .; clone_size: .; j_call: TRBJ1-5; v_call: TRBV3-1/TRBV3-2; cdr3_nt: TGTGCCAGCAGCCAAGCTTCAGGGGATAATCAGCCCCAGCATTTT; cdr3_aa: CASSQASGDNQPQHF
d_call: .; clone_size: .; j_call: TRBJ1-4; v_call: TRBV18; cdr3_nt: TGTGCCAGCTCACCTCTAACGGAGGGTGAAAAACTGTTTTTT; cdr3_aa: CASSPLTEGEKLFF
d_call: TRBD1; clone_size: .; j_call: TRBJ1-6; v_call: TRBV3-1/TRBV3-2; cdr3_nt: TGTGCCAGCAGCCAACAGGGGACAGCTTATAATTCACCCCTCCACTTT; cdr3_aa: CASSQQGTAYNSPLHF
d_call: .; clone_size: .; j_call: TRBJ2-6; v_call: TRBV7-8; cdr3_nt: TGTGCCAGCAGTCAAGACTCTGGGGCCAACGTCCTGACTTTC; cdr3_aa: CASSQDSGANVLTF
d_call: .; clone_size: .; j_call: TRBJ1-1; v_call: TRBV19; cdr3_nt: TGTGCCAGTAGCGACGGCCGGGTGGACACTGAAGCTTTCTTT; cdr3_aa: CASSDGRVDTEAFF
d_call: .; clone_size: once; j_call: TRBJ1-1; v_call: TRBV14; cdr3_nt: TGTGCCAGCAGCCAATCGCTCCTTCTTACGAACACTGAAGCTTTCTTT; cdr3_aa: CASSQSLLLTNTEAFF
d_call: .; clone_size: .; j_call: TRBJ1-3; v_call: TRBV5-5; cdr3_nt: TGTGCCAGCAGCTTAAAGGGGGGCATCCCGAGCTCTGGAAACACCATATATTTT; cdr3_aa: CASSLKGGIPSSGNTIYF
d_call: .; clone_size: .; j_call: TRBJ2-2; v_call: TRBV19; cdr3_nt: TGTGCCAGTACAACCCGTGGAACAGTCACCGGGGAGCTGTTTTTT; cdr3_aa: CASTTRGTVTGELFF
d_call: .; clone_size: once; j_call: TRBJ1-3; v_call: TRBV5-1; cdr3_nt: TGCGCCAGCAGCTTAGCAGGGAACTCTGGAAACACCATATATTTT; cdr3_aa: CASSLAGNSGNTIYF
d_call: TRBD1; clone_size: .; j_call: TRBJ1-2; v_call: TRBV7-2; cdr3_nt: TGTGCCAGCAGCTTAGAGACAGGGGCCGGGGGCTACACCTTC; cdr3_aa: CASSLETGAGGYTF
d_call: .; clone_size: .; j_call: TRBJ1-2; v_call: TRBV5-8; cdr3_nt: TGTGCCAGCAGCTTTGAATGGTCTATCTATGGCTACACCTTC; cdr3_aa: CASSFEWSIYGYTF
d_call: TRBD2; clone_size: .; j_call: TRBJ2-2; v_call: TRBV28; cdr3_nt: TGTGCCAGCAGTTTACTAGCGGGGTTACGAGGGGAGCTGTTTTTT; cdr3_aa: CASSLLAGLRGELFF
d_call: .; clone_size: once; j_call: TRBJ1-1; v_call: TRBV7-2; cdr3_nt: TGTGCCAGCAGCTTAGGGGCAGCATTGAACAGTGAAGCTTTCTTT; cdr3_aa: CASSLGAALNSEAFF
d_call: .; clone_size: .; j_call: TRBJ1-5; v_call: TRBV2; cdr3_nt: TGTGCCAGCAGTGAAATAGGGGCTGGCAATCAGCCCCAGCATTTT; cdr3_aa: CASSEIGAGNQPQHF
d_call: .; clone_size: .; j_call: TRBJ1-1; v_call: TRBV3-1/TRBV3-2; cdr3_nt: TGTGCCAGCAGCCAAGTTCGCCAGGAAGCTTTCTTT; cdr3_aa: CASSQVRQEAFF
d_call: TRBD1; clone_size: .; j_call: TRBJ1-6; v_call: TRBV7-2; cdr3_nt: TGTGCCAGCAGCTGGGACAGGGATAATTCACCCCTCCACTTT; cdr3_aa: CASSWDRDNSPLHF
d_call: TRBD2; clone_size: .; j_call: TRBJ2-7; v_call: TRBV5-6; cdr3_nt: TGTGCCAGCAGCTTGGACAGGACTGGACTAGGAGCGTACGAGCAGTACTTC; cdr3_aa: CASSLDRTGLGAYEQYF
d_call: .; clone_size: .; j_call: TRBJ1-2; v_call: TRBV10-3; cdr3_nt: TGTGCCATCAGAGAAACAGGGTCCGCCGGCTATGGCTACACCTTC; cdr3_aa: CAIRETGSAGYGYTF